This entry describes one TCR beta chain. The antigen is unknown. Produced via immunoSEQ multiplex PCR; TCRdb's table is partial and in-frame only. The sample records about 35,000 clones, around 83% being singletons. This sample is part of a study of CD4 T cells in relation to SARS-CoV-2 and coronaviruses. Turning to the study itself: The restricting HLA molecule for shared crossreactive spike epitopes was mapped.

Points from the study as a whole: Monoreactive clones expanded significantly more to SARS-CoV-2 than crossreactive clones did.

In germline, CDR1 is LGHDT, CDR2 YNNKEL (reference sequence). V dropped 0 bases and J dropped 7 bases, with 12 bases sitting between them. The CDR3 length is 14 residues. This receptor was obtained from an adult with COVID-19. The J gene is TRBJ1-2, the V gene TRBV3-1 (or the pseudogene TRBV3-2); D remains ambiguous. The material sequenced was naive CD4+ T cells from PBMCs, cultured in vitro. Subset of the sample: naive CD4+ T cells isolated by negative enrichment. The CDR3 sequence: CASSQEGRISGYTF. The CDR3 coding sequence is TGTGCCAGCAGCCAAGAAGGGAGAATTAGTGGCTACACCTTC.